This TCR beta chain appears in the sequencing data of a study of blood T cells in healthy people across ages. Samples each yielded at least 6 micrograms of total RNA. Together with a sample-barcoded 5' primer, a J-beta primer mix was included in a second PCR lasting about 7 to 11 cycles. TCRdb re-called the 5' RACE reads with MiXCR, one entry per CDR3 protein. The data hold roughly 1.6 million distinct CDR3 sequences, with roughly 32% observed a single time. As to this clonotype: Its specificity is not known.

Study-wide points: Versus aged donors, long-lived donors had higher diversity and more naive CD4+ cells. While age rose, TCR beta diversity per million T cells dropped in a roughly linear way.

The specimen sequenced was blood. This receptor was taken from a woman aged 30 to 39 in good health.

Here the CDR3 reads CASSTTLAGPSGGPSKYF. The CDR3, as DNA: TGTGCCAGCAGTACCACCCTAGCAGGCCCTTCAGGAGGGCCCTCTAAGTACTTC. V is TRBV28 and J is TRBJ2-4; D might be TRBD2 (6 bases). The CDR3 totals 18 residues. CDR1 is MDHEN, CDR2 SYDVKM, per germline. Trimming took 5 bases from V and 14 from J, leaving 34 bases between them.